The clone carrying this TCR beta chain was recorded a few times. The antigen remains unidentified. The sample is drawn from a study of T cells in Graves' hyperthyroidism and ophthalmopathy. RNA transcripts gave rise to amplified TCR beta CDR3 regions. With the HTBI primer set, the TCR CDR3 went through a first round of RT-PCR. TCRdb used MiXCR to reprocess the multiplex PCR reads, holding one entry per CDR3 protein. Counted here are around 600,000 distinct CDR3 sequences, approximately 42% occurring once; the ten biggest clones make up less than 8.5%. CDR3 length: 14 amino acids. J lost 10 bases, V lost 3 bases, and 5 bases had no gene match. The germline V gene encodes CDR1 DFQATT and CDR2 SNEGSKA (reference sequence). The study's findings and limits: Progression to ophthalmopathy was predicted a median of roughly 6.6 months early.

The V gene is TRBV20-1, the J gene TRBJ1-6; 11 bases are a match to TRBD1. The clonotype originates from an adult man with Graves' disease, either hyperthyroidism or ophthalmopathy (not recorded which). The sequenced sample was peripheral blood or thyroid tissue (not recorded which). The CDR3 is CSARGTGGGSPLHF. CDR3 DNA sequence: TGCAGTGCTAGGGGGACAGGGGGAGGATCACCCCTCCACTTT.